Presented here are 2 T cell receptor beta chains from one specimen sequenced in a study of CD8 T cells in Susac syndrome. RNA totalling about 0.45 to 1 ug underwent reverse transcription with random hexamers. TCRdb reanalysed the immunoSEQ multiplex PCR reads using MiXCR and keeps one entry per CDR3 protein. The repertoire holds about 240,000 distinct CDR3 sequences, with 90% to 96% as singletons. The sample comprised CD4+ T cells from PBMCs. These receptors all come from a human donor with Susac syndrome.

The J gene is TRBJ2-3, the V gene TRBV27; 7 bases line up with TRBD2. This CDR3 has 14 amino acids. V lost 2 bases, J lost 6 bases, and 5 bases stayed unmatched. Germline-derived CDR1 and CDR2 are MNHEY and SMNVEV (reference sequence). CDR3 bases: TGTGCCAGCAGTTTAGCTAGCGGTTCGGATACGCAGTATTTT. Translation gives CASSLASGSDTQYF.

The genes are TRBV30 and TRBJ2-7; D unresolved. The length of the CDR3 is 14 residues. V was pared by 3 bases and J by 0 bases, with 12 bases between. From germline, CDR1 is GTSNPN and CDR2 SVGIG (reference sequence). In DNA form, the CDR3 reads TGTGCCTGGAGGGCGCGAGACGGCTCCTACGAGCAGTACTTC. Translated, it gives CAWRARDGSYEQYF.